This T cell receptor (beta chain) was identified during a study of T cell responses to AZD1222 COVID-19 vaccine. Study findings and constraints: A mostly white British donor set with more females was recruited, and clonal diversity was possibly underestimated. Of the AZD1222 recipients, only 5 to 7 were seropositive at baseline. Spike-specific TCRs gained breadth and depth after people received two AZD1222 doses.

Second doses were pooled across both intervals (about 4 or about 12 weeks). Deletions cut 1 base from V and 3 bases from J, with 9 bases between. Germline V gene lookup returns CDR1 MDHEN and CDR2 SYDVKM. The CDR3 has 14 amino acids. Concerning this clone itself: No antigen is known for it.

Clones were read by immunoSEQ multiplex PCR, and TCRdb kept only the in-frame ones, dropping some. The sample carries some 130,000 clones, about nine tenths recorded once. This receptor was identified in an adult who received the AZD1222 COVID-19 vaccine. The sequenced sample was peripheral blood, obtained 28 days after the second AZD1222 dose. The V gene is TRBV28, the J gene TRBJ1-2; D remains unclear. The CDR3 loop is CASSLFRTDYGYTF. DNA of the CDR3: TGTGCCAGCAGTTTATTTCGGACGGACTATGGCTACACCTTC.